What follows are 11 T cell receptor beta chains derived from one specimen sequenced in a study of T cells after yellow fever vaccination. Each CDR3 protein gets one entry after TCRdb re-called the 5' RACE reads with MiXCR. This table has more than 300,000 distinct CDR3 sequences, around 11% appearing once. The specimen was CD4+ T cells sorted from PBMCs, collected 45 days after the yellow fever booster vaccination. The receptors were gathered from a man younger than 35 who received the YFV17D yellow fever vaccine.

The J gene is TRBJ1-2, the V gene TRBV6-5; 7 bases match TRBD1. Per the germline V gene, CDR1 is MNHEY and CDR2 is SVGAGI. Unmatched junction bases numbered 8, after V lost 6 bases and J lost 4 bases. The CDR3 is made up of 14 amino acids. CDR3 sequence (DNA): TGTGCCAGCAGGCCAGGGGGGGCGAGCTATGGCTACACCTTC. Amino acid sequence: CASRPGGASYGYTF.

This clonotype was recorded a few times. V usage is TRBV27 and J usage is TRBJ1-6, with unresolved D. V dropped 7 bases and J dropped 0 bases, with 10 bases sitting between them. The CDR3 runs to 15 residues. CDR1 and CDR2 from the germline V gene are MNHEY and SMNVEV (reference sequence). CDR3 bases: TGTGCCAGCAAGGGAGACGGCTCCTATAATTCACCCCTCCACTTT. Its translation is CASKGDGSYNSPLHF.

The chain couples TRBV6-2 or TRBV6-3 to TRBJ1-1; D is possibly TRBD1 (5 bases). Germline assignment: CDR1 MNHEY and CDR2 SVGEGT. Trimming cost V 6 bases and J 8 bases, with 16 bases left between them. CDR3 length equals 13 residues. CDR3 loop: CASSPMGGTEAFF. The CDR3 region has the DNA TGTGCCAGCAGCCCGATGGGGGGGACGGAAGCTTTCTTT.

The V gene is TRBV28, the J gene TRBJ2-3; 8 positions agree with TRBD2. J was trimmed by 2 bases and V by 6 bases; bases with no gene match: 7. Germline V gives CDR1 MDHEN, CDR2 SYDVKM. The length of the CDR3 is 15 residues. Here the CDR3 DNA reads TGTGCCAGCAGCGAAGCGGGGGCGTACACAGATACGCAGTATTTT. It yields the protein CASSEAGAYTDTQYF.

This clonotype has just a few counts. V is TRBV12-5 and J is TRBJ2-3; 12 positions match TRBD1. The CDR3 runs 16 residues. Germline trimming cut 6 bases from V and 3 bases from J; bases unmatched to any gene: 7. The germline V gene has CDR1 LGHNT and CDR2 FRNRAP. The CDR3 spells CASGTGTGGLTDTQYF. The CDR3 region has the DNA TGTGCTAGTGGGACCGGGACAGGGGGCTTGACAGATACGCAGTATTTT.

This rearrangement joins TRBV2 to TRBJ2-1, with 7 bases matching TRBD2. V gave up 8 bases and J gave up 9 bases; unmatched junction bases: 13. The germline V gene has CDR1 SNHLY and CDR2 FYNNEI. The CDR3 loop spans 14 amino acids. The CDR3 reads CASARGGDHGEQFF. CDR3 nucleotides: TGTGCCAGCGCACGGGGAGGGGATCATGGTGAGCAGTTCTTC.

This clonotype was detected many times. The CDR3 DNA follows: TGTGCCAGCAGCTTATCGGGACAGGGACGGCAGTACGTC. It encodes CASSLSGQGRQYV. The V call is TRBV7-9, the J call TRBJ2-7; 9 bases fit TRBD1. The junction had 5 bases not matched to a gene; V was cut back by 2 bases and J by 9 bases. This CDR3 is built from 13 residues. Germline V gene data show CDR1 as SEHNR and CDR2 as FQNEAQ (reference sequence).

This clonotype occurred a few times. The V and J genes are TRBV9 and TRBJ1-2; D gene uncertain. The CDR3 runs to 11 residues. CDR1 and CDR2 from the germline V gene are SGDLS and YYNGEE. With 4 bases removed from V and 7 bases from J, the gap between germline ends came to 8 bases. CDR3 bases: TGTGCCAGCAGCTCGGATTCTGGCTACACCTTC. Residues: CASSSDSGYTF.

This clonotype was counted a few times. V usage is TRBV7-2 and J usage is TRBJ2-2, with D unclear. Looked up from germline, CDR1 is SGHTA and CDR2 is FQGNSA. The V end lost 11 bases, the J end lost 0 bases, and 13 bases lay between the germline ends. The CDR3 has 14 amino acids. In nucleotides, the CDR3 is TGTGCCGGCCAGGCCATGTCGAACACCGGGGAGCTGTTTTTT. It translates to CAGQAMSNTGELFF. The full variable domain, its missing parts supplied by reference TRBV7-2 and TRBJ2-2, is GAGVSQSPSNKVTEKGKDVELRCDPISGHTALYWYRQSLGQGLEFLIYFQGNSAPDKSGLPSDRFSAERTGGSVSTLTIQRTQQEDSAVYLCAGQAMSNTGELFFGEGSRLTVL.

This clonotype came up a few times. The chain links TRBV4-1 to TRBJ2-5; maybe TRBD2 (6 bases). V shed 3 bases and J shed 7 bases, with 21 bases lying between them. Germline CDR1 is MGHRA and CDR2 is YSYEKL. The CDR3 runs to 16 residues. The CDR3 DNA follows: TGCGCCAGCAGCCAGGTACCCGGGGGTCCCGGCCGGACCCAGTACTTC. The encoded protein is CASSQVPGGPGRTQYF.

The CDR3 sequence: CASRSSGSYEQYV. Written as DNA, the CDR3 is TGTGCCAGCAGAAGTAGCGGGTCCTACGAGCAGTACGTC. This chain connects TRBV6-6 to TRBJ2-7, with TRBD2 matching over 7 bases. The germline V gene encodes CDR1 MNHNY and CDR2 SVGAGI (reference sequence). The length of the CDR3 is 13 residues. The ends lost 6 bases at V and 1 base at J; junction bases unmatched: 3.